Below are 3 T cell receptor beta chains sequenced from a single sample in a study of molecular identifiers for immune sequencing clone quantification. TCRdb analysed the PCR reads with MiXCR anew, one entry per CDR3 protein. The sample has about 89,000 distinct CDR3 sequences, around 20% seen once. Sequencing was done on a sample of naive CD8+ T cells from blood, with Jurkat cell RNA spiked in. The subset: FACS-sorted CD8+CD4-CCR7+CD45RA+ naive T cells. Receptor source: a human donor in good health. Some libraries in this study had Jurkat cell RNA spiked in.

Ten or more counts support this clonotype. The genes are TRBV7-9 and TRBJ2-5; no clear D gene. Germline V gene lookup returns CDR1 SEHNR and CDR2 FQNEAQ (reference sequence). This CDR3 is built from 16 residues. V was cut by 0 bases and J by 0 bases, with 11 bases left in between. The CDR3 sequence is CASSLAPQKYQETQYF. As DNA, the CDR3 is TGTGCCAGCAGCTTAGCGCCCCAGAAGTACCAAGAGACCCAGTACTTC.

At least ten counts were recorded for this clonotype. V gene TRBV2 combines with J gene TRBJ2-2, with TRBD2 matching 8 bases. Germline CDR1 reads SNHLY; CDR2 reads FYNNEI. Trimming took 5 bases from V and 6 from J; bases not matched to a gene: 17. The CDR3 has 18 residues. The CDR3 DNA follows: TGTGCCAGCAGTTCCGGGACTAGGCTAAGAGGAAGGCCCGGGGAGCTGTTTTTT. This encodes CASSSGTRLRGRPGELFF.

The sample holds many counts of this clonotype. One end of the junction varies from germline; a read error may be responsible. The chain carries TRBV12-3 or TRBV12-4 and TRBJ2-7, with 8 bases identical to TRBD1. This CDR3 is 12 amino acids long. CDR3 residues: CASGKDGTGKKF. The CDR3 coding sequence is TGTGCCAGCGGAAAGGACGGGACAGGTAAAAAGTTC.